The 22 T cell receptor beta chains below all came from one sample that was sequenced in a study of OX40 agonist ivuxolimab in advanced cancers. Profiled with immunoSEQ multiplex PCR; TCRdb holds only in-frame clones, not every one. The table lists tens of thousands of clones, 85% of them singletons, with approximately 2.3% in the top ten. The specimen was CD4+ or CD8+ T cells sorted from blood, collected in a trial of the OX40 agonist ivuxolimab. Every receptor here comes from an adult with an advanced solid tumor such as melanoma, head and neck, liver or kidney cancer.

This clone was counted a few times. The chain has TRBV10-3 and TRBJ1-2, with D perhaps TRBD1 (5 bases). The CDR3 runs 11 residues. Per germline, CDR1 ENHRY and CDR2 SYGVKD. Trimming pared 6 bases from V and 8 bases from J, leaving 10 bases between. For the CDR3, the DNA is TGTGCCATCAGCCAGGGAGGGGGCTACACCTTC. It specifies CAISQGGGYTF.

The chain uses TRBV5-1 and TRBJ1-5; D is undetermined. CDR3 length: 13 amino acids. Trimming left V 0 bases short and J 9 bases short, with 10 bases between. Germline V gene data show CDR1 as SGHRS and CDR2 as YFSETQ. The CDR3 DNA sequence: TGCGCCAGCAGCTTGGAGACCGGTGGGCCCCAGCATTTT. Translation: CASSLETGGPQHF. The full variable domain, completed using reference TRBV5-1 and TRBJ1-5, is KAGVTQTPRYLIKTRGQQVTLSCSPISGHRSVSWYQQTPGQGLQFLFEYFSETQRNKGNFPGRFSGRQFSNSRSEMNVSTLELGDSALYLCASSLETGGPQHFGDGTRLSIL.

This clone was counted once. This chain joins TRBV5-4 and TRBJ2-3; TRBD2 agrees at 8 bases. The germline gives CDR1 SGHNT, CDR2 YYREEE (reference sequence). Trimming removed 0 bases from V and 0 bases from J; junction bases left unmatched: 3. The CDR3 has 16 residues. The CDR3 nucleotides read TGTGCCAGCAGCTTGGCCAAGCGGGGGAGCACAGATACGCAGTATTTT. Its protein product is CASSLAKRGSTDTQYF.

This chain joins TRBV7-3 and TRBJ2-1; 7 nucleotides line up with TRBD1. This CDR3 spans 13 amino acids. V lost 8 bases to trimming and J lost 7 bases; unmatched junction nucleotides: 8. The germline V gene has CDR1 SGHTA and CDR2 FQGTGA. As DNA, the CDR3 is TGTGCCAGCGCCCGACAGGGAGCAAATGAGCAGTTCTTC. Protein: CASARQGANEQFF.

Here the CDR3 reads CASSLAGTVGQDTQYF. In DNA form, the CDR3 reads TGCGCCAGCAGCTTGGCCGGGACCGTGGGGCAAGATACGCAGTATTTT. The J gene is TRBJ2-3, the V gene TRBV5-1; D tentatively reads TRBD1 or TRBD2 (5 bases each). The CDR3 has 16 residues. Germline CDR1 and CDR2: SGHRS and YFSETQ. Trimming took 0 bases from V and 5 from J, leaving 16 bases between them.

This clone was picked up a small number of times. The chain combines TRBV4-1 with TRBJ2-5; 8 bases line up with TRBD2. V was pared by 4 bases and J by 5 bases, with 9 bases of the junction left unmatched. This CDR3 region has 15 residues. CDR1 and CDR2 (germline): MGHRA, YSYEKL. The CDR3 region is CASSRSGGPGETQYF. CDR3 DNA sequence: TGCGCCAGCAGCCGCAGCGGGGGCCCCGGGGAGACCCAGTACTTC.

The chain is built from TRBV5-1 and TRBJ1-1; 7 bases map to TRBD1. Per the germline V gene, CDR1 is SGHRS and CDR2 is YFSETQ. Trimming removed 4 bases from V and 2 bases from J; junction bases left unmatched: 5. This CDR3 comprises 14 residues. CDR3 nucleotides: TGCGCCAGCAGCGCGGACAGGAGAAACACTGAAGCTTTCTTT. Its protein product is CASSADRRNTEAFF.

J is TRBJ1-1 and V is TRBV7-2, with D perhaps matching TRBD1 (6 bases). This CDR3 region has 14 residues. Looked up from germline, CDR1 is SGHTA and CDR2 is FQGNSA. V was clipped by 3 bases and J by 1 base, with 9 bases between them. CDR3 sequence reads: CASSFMTGNTEAFF. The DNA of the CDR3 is TGTGCCAGCAGCTTTATGACAGGGAACACTGAAGCTTTCTTT.

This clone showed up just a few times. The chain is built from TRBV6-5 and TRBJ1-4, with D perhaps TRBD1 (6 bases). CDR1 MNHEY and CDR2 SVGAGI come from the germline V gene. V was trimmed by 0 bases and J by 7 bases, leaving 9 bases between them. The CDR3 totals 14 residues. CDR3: CASSYSEGGEKLFF. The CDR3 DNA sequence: TGTGCCAGCAGTTACTCGGAGGGGGGTGAAAAACTGTTTTTT.

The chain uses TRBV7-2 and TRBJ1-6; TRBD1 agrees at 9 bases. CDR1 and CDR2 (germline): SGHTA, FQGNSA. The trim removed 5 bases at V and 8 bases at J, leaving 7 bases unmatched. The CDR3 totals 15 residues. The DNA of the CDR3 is TGTGCCAGCAGCCCCGGGGACAGGGCTCATTCACCCCTCCACTTT. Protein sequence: CASSPGDRAHSPLHF.

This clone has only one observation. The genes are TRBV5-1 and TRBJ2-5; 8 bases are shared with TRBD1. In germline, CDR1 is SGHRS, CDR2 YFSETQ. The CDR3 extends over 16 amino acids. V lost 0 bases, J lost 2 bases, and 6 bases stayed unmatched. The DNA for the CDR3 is TGCGCCAGCAGCTTGGCGGGACAGGCAAGACAAGAGACCCAGTACTTC. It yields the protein CASSLAGQARQETQYF. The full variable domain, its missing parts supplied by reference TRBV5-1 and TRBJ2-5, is KAGVTQTPRYLIKTRGQQVTLSCSPISGHRSVSWYQQTPGQGLQFLFEYFSETQRNKGNFPGRFSGRQFSNSRSEMNVSTLELGDSALYLCASSLAGQARQETQYFGPGTRLLVL.

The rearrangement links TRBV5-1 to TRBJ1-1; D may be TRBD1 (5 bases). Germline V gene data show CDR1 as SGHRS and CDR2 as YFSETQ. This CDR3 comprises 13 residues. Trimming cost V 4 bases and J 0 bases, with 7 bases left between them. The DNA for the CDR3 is TGCGCCAGCAGCCCGGGGCTGAACACTGAAGCTTTCTTT. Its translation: CASSPGLNTEAFF.

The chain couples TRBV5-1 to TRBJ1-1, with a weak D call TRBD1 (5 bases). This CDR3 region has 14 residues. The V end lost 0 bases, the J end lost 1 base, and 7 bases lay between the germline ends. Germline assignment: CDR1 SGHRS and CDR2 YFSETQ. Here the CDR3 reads CASSLGRENTEAFF. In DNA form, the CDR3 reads TGCGCCAGCAGCTTGGGCAGGGAGAACACTGAAGCTTTCTTT.

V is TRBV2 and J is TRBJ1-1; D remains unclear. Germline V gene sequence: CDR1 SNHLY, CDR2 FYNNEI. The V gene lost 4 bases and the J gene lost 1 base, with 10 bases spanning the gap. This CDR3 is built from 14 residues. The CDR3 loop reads CASSGLGGNTEAFF. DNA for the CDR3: TGTGCCAGCAGTGGCCTCGGAGGGAACACTGAAGCTTTCTTT.

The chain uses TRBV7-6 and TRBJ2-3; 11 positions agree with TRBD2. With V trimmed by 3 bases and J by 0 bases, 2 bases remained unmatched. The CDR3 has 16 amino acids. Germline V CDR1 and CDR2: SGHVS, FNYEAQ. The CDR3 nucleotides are TGTGCCAGCAGCTTCTCTAGCGGGGGGAGCACAGATACGCAGTATTTT. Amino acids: CASSFSSGGSTDTQYF.

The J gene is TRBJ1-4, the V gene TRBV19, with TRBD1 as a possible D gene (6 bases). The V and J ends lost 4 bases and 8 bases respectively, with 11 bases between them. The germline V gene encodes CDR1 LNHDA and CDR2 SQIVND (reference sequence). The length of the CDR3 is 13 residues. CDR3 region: CASSKQGDEKLFF. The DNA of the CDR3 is TGTGCCAGTAGTAAACAGGGTGACGAAAAACTGTTTTTT.

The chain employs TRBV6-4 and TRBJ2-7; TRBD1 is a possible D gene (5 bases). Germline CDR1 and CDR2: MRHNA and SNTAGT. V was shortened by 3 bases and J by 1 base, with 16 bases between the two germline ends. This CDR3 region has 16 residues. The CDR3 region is CASSDWIRQGSYEQYF. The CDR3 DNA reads TGTGCCAGCAGTGATTGGATCCGGCAGGGATCCTACGAGCAGTACTTC.

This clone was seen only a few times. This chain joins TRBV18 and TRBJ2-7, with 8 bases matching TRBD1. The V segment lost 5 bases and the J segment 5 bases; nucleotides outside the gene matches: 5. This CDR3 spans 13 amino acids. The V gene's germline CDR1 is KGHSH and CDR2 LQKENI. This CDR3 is CASSFGQGDEQYF. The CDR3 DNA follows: TGTGCCAGCTCATTCGGACAGGGCGACGAGCAGTACTTC.

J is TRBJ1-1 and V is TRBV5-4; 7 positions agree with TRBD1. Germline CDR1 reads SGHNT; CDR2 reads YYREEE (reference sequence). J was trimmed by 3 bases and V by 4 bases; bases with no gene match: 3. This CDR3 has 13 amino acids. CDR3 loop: CASSGDRDTEAFF. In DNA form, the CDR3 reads TGTGCCAGCAGCGGTGACAGGGACACTGAAGCTTTCTTT.

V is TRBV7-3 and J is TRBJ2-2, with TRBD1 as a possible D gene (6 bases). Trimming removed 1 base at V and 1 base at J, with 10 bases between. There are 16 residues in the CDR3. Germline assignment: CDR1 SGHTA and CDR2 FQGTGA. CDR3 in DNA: TGTGCCAGCAGCTTAAATCACAGGGTGAACACCGGGGAGCTGTTTTTT. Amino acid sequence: CASSLNHRVNTGELFF.

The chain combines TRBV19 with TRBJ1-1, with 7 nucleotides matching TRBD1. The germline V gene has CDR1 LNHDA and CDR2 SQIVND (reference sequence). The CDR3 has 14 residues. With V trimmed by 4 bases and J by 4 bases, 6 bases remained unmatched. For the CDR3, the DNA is TGTGCCAGTAGTAACCGACAGGGAGGCACTGAAGCTTTCTTT. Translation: CASSNRQGGTEAFF.

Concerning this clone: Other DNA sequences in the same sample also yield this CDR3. CDR3 region: CASSPTGNYGYTF. The CDR3 bases are TGTGCCAGCAGCCCGACAGGGAACTATGGCTACACCTTC. The chain combines TRBV28 with TRBJ1-2; 7 bases map to TRBD1. The CDR3 spans 13 residues. Germline loops: CDR1 MDHEN, CDR2 SYDVKM. V gave up 6 bases and J gave up 2 bases; unmatched junction bases: 3.